Sequencing of this TCR beta chain was carried out in a study of CD8 T cells in ankylosing spondylitis. Study findings and constraints: Prior work had noted some motif variants in reactive arthritis blood and synovial fluid.

Quantitative barcoded 5'-RACE was used to prepare TCR beta libraries. MiXCR, run by TCRdb on the 5' RACE reads, gives a single entry per CDR3 protein. The sample has about 220,000 distinct CDR3 sequences; more than 9% are singletons. A remark on this clonotype: The antigen remains unidentified.

The sequencing sample was made of blood, either unsorted or a sorted T cell fraction (not recorded which). This TCR was sampled from a male donor with ankylosing spondylitis or in good health (not recorded which).

The CDR3 sequence: CASSEGGAQYF. CDR3 bases: TGTGCCAGCAGTGAGGGTGGTGCGCAGTACTTC. The V and J genes are TRBV2 and TRBJ2-7, with D uncertain. The germline gives CDR1 SNHLY, CDR2 FYNNEI. The V gene lost 3 bases and the J gene lost 9 bases, with 9 bases spanning the gap. CDR3 length equals 11 residues. Full variable domain (rest looked up from reference TRBV2 and TRBJ2-7): EPEVTQTPSHQVTQMGQEVILRCVPISNHLYFYWYRQILGQKVEFLVSFYNNEISEKSEIFDDQFSVERPDGSNFTLKIRSTKLEDSAMYFCASSEGGAQYFGPGTRLTVT.